This T cell receptor (beta chain) comes out of a study of T cells in Graves' hyperthyroidism and ophthalmopathy. From germline, CDR1 is SGHTA and CDR2 FQGNSA. The CDR3 consists of 13 residues. Authors of the study amplified TCR beta CDR3 regions from RNA transcripts. Carried out on the TCR CDR3, a first-round RT-PCR used the HTBI primer set. TCRdb independently ran MiXCR on the multiplex PCR reads; one entry per CDR3 protein. The sample has hundreds of thousands of distinct CDR3 sequences, 45% seen once. With regard to this clonotype: A junction end diverges from the germline sequence, so it may reflect a read error.

Sequencing used peripheral blood or thyroid tissue (not recorded which). The sequence derives from an adult man with Graves' disease, either hyperthyroidism or ophthalmopathy (not recorded which). The chain combines TRBV7-2 with TRBJ1-4; 10 nucleotides match TRBD1. Here the CDR3 reads CASSLFGTGELLF. The CDR3 DNA is TGTGCCAGCAGCTTATTTGGGACAGGGGAACTGCTTTTT.